These 28 T cell receptor beta chains were sequenced from one sample in a study of shared clonotypes between healthy human individuals. The assay was immunoSEQ multiplex PCR, and TCRdb's table has in-frame clones only and misses some. The table has millions of clones, 90% to 95% seen once. The source material was naive CD4+ T cells sorted from blood. Subset reported: CD45RA+ positively selected. These receptors were taken from a man aged 18 to 30 in good health.

This sequence joins TRBV6-5 and TRBJ2-7, with D tentatively TRBD2 (5 bases). Per the germline V gene, CDR1 is MNHEY and CDR2 is SVGAGI. CDR3 length: 14 residues. Between the trimmed V and J ends, which lost 2 bases and 4 bases, there was a span of 12 bases. DNA for the CDR3: TGTGCCAGCAGTTACCAGAGCGGAAAATACGAGCAGTACTTC. Translation: CASSYQSGKYEQYF.

The chain links TRBV2 to TRBJ1-1, with 8 bases fitting TRBD1. V was pared by 5 bases and J by 6 bases, with 8 bases of the junction left unmatched. The CDR3 sequence is 14 residues long. Germline CDR1 is SNHLY and CDR2 is FYNNEI. The DNA of the CDR3 is TGTGCCAGCAGTCTAATACAGGGGGGAGCTGAAGCTTTCTTT. It is translated as CASSLIQGGAEAFF.

This clone was picked up one time. The same CDR3 can be traced to other DNA sequences in this sample. The chain links TRBV4-3 to TRBJ2-6; no firm D call. The CDR3 is 15 residues long. V lost 1 base and J lost 1, with 5 bases in between. Germline values: CDR1 LGHNA, CDR2 YSLEER. CDR3 residues: CASSQAGSGANVLTF. For the CDR3, the DNA is TGCGCCAGCAGCCAAGCCGGATCTGGGGCCAACGTCCTGACTTTC.

V is TRBV25-1 and J is TRBJ1-4, with D maybe TRBD1 (5 bases). V was pared by 5 bases and J by 7 bases, with 14 bases between. CDR1 MGHDK and CDR2 SYGVNS come from the germline V gene. The CDR3 totals 14 residues. CDR3 in amino acids: CASSTSRGGEKLFF. The CDR3 nucleotides are TGTGCCAGCAGTACTTCCCGGGGGGGTGAAAAACTGTTTTTT.

The V gene is TRBV30, the J gene TRBJ2-1; TRBD2 agrees at 7 bases. J gave up 7 bases and V 1 base, and 4 bases lay outside the gene matches. CDR1 and CDR2 (germline): GTSNPN, SVGIG (reference sequence). The CDR3 covers 13 residues. The CDR3 loop reads CAWSGGTMNEQFF. The DNA for the CDR3 is TGTGCCTGGAGTGGCGGGACTATGAATGAGCAGTTCTTC.

V and J are TRBV19 and TRBJ2-7, with TRBD2 matching 13 bases. There are 13 residues in the CDR3. The V segment lost 6 bases and the J segment 5 bases; nucleotides outside the gene matches: 1. Germline-derived CDR1 and CDR2 are LNHDA and SQIVND (reference sequence). CDR3 DNA sequence: TGTGCCAGTAGACTAGCGGGAGGGCACGAGCAGTACTTC. Amino acids: CASRLAGGHEQYF.

V and J are TRBV5-4 and TRBJ1-4; D not certain. The CDR3 is 14 residues long. CDR1 is SGHNT, CDR2 YYREEE, per germline (reference sequence). Trimming left V 2 bases short and J 8 bases short, with 13 bases between. CDR3 residues: CASSFDLVGEKLFF. The CDR3 DNA is TGTGCCAGCAGCTTTGACTTGGTGGGGGAAAAACTGTTTTTT.

The chain recombines TRBV4-1 with TRBJ1-1; D not certain. The germline CDR1 and CDR2 sequences are MGHRA and YSYEKL. V lost 3 bases and J 2 bases, leaving 7 bases between the germline ends. The CDR3 consists of 13 residues. The CDR3 reads CASSQTVNTEAFF. The CDR3 region has the DNA TGCGCCAGCAGCCAGACGGTAAACACTGAAGCTTTCTTT.

The chain carries TRBV5-6 and TRBJ2-2; D unresolved. V dropped 4 bases and J dropped 1 base, with 11 bases sitting between them. The CDR3 is 15 amino acids. Germline V gives CDR1 SGHDT, CDR2 YYEEEE. DNA of the CDR3: TGTGCCAGCAGCGTGGACGGGTTGAACACCGGGGAGCTGTTTTTT. Its protein product is CASSVDGLNTGELFF. The variable domain in full, with the rest retrieved from reference TRBV5-6 and TRBJ2-2, is DAGVTQSPTHLIKTRGQQVTLRCSPKSGHDTVSWYQQALGQGPQFIFQYYEEEERQRGNFPDRFSGHQFPNYSSELNVNALLLGDSALYLCASSVDGLNTGELFFGEGSRLTVL.

Comment on this clone: In the same sample, other DNA sequences code for this CDR3. The chain combines TRBV30 with TRBJ2-5; tentatively, D is TRBD2 (5 bases). Looked up from germline, CDR1 is GTSNPN and CDR2 is SVGIG (reference sequence). The CDR3 is 12 amino acids. V dropped 0 bases and J dropped 4 bases, with 6 bases sitting between them. Here the CDR3 DNA reads TGTGCCTGGAGTGTACTAGGAGAGACCCAGTACTTC. Its protein product is CAWSVLGETQYF.

The chain combines TRBV7-6 with TRBJ1-1; 10 bases line up with TRBD1. The CDR3 loop spans 15 amino acids. Germline CDR1 and CDR2: SGHVS and FNYEAQ. The V and J ends lost 3 bases and 8 bases, in that order; junction bases with no gene match: 9. CDR3 nucleotide sequence: TGTGCCAGCAGCTTCGGACAGGGGGGAACGAAAGAAGCTTTCTTT. Translation: CASSFGQGGTKEAFF. Filled out from reference TRBV7-6 and TRBJ1-1, the complete variable domain reads GAGVSQSPRYKVTKRGQDVALRCDPISGHVSLYWYRQALGQGPEFLTYFNYEAQQDKSGLPNDRFSAERPEGSISTLTIQRTEQRDSAMYRCASSFGQGGTKEAFFGQGTRLTVV.

This chain joins TRBV18 and TRBJ2-5, with 10 bases matching TRBD1. CDR1 and CDR2 from the germline V gene are KGHSH and LQKENI. CDR3 length equals 17 residues. Trimming took 2 bases from V and 4 from J; bases not matched to a gene: 10. This chain's CDR3 is CASSPATGDRGIETQYF. Here the CDR3 DNA reads TGTGCCAGCTCACCAGCGACTGGGGACAGGGGCATAGAGACCCAGTACTTC.

The chain carries TRBV15 and TRBJ1-2; tentatively, D is TRBD1 (6 bases). CDR3 length: 16 amino acids. CDR1 is LNHNV, CDR2 YYDKDF, per germline (reference sequence). Trimming removed 5 bases from V and 4 bases from J, with 20 bases in between. CDR3 DNA: TGTGCCACCAGCTCCCGGCTTCTCACAGGGTTCTATGGCTACACCTTC. This sequence encodes CATSSRLLTGFYGYTF.

The chain is built from TRBV5-5 and TRBJ1-4; no firm D call. Germline V gene data show CDR1 as SGHKS and CDR2 as YYEKEE (reference sequence). The CDR3 runs to 16 residues. Trimming removed 5 bases from V and 0 bases from J, with 14 bases in between. Here the CDR3 DNA reads TGTGCCAGCAGGGTGCAGAGCTCTGCAACTAATGAAAAACTGTTTTTT. It translates to CASRVQSSATNEKLFF. The variable domain in full, with the rest retrieved from reference TRBV5-5 and TRBJ1-4, is DAGVTQSPTHLIKTRGQQVTLRCSPISGHKSVSWYQQVLGQGPQFIFQYYEKEERGRGNFPDRFSARQFPNYSSELNVNALLLGDSALYLCASRVQSSATNEKLFFGSGTQLSVL.

J is TRBJ2-3 and V is TRBV5-1; 8 bases fit TRBD2. The germline V gene encodes CDR1 SGHRS and CDR2 YFSETQ. The CDR3 sequence is 16 residues long. J was trimmed by 0 bases and V by 0 bases; bases with no gene match: 3. For the CDR3, the DNA is TGCGCCAGCAGCTTGGGTAGCGGGATTAGCACAGATACGCAGTATTTT. Its protein product is CASSLGSGISTDTQYF.

This clone has only one observation. This chain connects TRBV6-5 to TRBJ2-6; no clear D. CDR3 size: 14 residues. Germline CDR1 and CDR2: MNHEY and SVGAGI. Trimming stripped 4 bases from V and 4 bases from J, with 8 bases between. CDR3 loop: CASSWLSGANVLTF. The CDR3 coding sequence is TGTGCCAGCAGTTGGTTATCCGGGGCCAACGTCCTGACTTTC.

V usage is TRBV18 and J usage is TRBJ1-6; no clear D gene. CDR1 and CDR2 (germline): KGHSH, LQKENI. This CDR3 spans 13 amino acids. V dropped 3 bases and J dropped 8 bases, with 8 bases sitting between them. In DNA form, the CDR3 reads TGTGCCAGCTCACCCGCGCTGGATTCACCCCTCCACTTT. Protein: CASSPALDSPLHF. Full variable domain (missing parts from reference TRBV18 and TRBJ1-6): NAGVMQNPRHLVRRRGQEARLRCSPMKGHSHVYWYRQLPEEGLKFMVYLQKENIIDESGMPKERFSAEFPKEGPSILRIQQVVRGDSAAYFCASSPALDSPLHFGNGTRLTVT.

This chain connects TRBV12-5 to TRBJ2-7, with 7 bases that match TRBD1. This CDR3 contains 13 residues. V was pared by 6 bases and J by 5 bases, with 7 bases of the junction left unmatched. Germline values: CDR1 LGHNT, CDR2 FRNRAP. For the CDR3, the DNA is TGTGCTAGTGGGAATGAAGGGGGCCACGAGCAGTACTTC. This sequence encodes CASGNEGGHEQYF.

V and J are TRBV2 and TRBJ2-3; D gene ambiguous. The ends were cut back, 6 bases at V and 0 bases at J, with 7 bases in the middle. Germline CDR1 SNHLY, CDR2 FYNNEI. The CDR3 runs to 13 residues. CDR3 residues: CASRRRSTDTQYF. The CDR3 DNA sequence: TGTGCCAGCAGGCGGCGAAGCACAGATACGCAGTATTTT.

This clone showed up just a few times. The same CDR3 arises from other DNA sequences in this sample as well. The V gene is TRBV18, the J gene TRBJ2-7; 13 nucleotides agree with TRBD2. With 3 bases clipped from V and 2 bases from J, the junction kept 1 base outside the gene matches. The CDR3 extends over 15 amino acids. Germline V gene data show CDR1 as KGHSH and CDR2 as LQKENI. As DNA, the CDR3 is TGTGCCAGCTCACCTGGGACTAGCGGGACCTACGAGCAGTACTTC. This codes for CASSPGTSGTYEQYF.

V is TRBV7-2 and J is TRBJ1-6; D unresolved. In germline, CDR1 is SGHTA, CDR2 FQGNSA. The CDR3 covers 17 residues. V lost 5 bases and J lost 5, with 19 bases in between. In nucleotides, the CDR3 is TGTGCCAGCAGCCCCACTCCTTCGGTCTTGGATAATTCACCCCTCCACTTT. Amino acid sequence: CASSPTPSVLDNSPLHF.

The CDR3 loop is CARAARGGANTEAFF. As DNA, the CDR3 is TGTGCCCGTGCAGCCCGAGGGGGGGCTAACACTGAAGCTTTCTTT. The chain combines TRBV28 with TRBJ1-1; tentatively, D is TRBD1 (6 bases). V dropped 11 bases and J dropped 2 bases, with 21 bases sitting between them. CDR3 size: 15 residues. Germline loops: CDR1 MDHEN, CDR2 SYDVKM. Supplemented by reference TRBV28 and TRBJ1-1, the full variable domain reads DVKVTQSSRYLVKRTGEKVFLECVQDMDHENMFWYRQDPGLGLRLIYFSYDVKMKEKGDIPEGYSVSREKKERFSLILESASTNQTSMYLCARAARGGANTEAFFGQGTRLTVV.

The chain has TRBV2 and TRBJ1-2; a weak D match, TRBD1 (5 bases). There are 15 residues in the CDR3. Germline-derived CDR1 and CDR2 are SNHLY and FYNNEI. Trimming removed 3 bases at V and 3 bases at J, with 14 bases between. This CDR3 reads CASSDGGRVDYGYTF. The CDR3 region has the DNA TGTGCCAGCAGTGACGGGGGGAGGGTAGACTATGGCTACACCTTC.

The chain has TRBV7-2 and TRBJ2-1; TRBD2 aligns across 7 bases. After removal of 5 bases from V and 4 bases from J, the junction contained 8 bases not matched to a gene. CDR1 and CDR2 (germline): SGHTA, FQGNSA. This CDR3 is built from 15 residues. The CDR3 reads CASSRVAGIYNEQFF. CDR3 coding DNA: TGTGCCAGCAGCCGAGTAGCGGGTATATACAATGAGCAGTTCTTC.

V gene TRBV4-1 combines with J gene TRBJ1-2; D is possibly TRBD1 (5 bases). The CDR3 length is 15 residues. CDR1 MGHRA and CDR2 YSYEKL come from the germline V gene. Trimming removed 2 bases at V and 0 bases at J, with 10 bases between. The CDR3 DNA sequence: TGCGCCAGCAGCCAACGTCAGGGAACTAACTATGGCTACACCTTC. Translation gives CASSQRQGTNYGYTF.

The chain combines TRBV28 with TRBJ2-1; 9 bases line up with TRBD1. The CDR3 has 14 amino acids. Germline loops: CDR1 MDHEN, CDR2 SYDVKM. V dropped 6 bases and J dropped 6; count of bases not matched to a gene: 6. The CDR3 is CASRTDRGGNEQFF. The CDR3, as DNA: TGTGCCAGCAGGACGGACAGGGGAGGCAATGAGCAGTTCTTC. Looking up the rest from reference TRBV28 and TRBJ2-1 gives the full variable domain: DVKVTQSSRYLVKRTGEKVFLECVQDMDHENMFWYRQDPGLGLRLIYFSYDVKMKEKGDIPEGYSVSREKKERFSLILESASTNQTSMYLCASRTDRGGNEQFFGPGTRLTVL.

V is TRBV7-2 and J is TRBJ2-7; 9 bases match TRBD1. Germline V gives CDR1 SGHTA, CDR2 FQGNSA. With V trimmed by 1 base and J by 2 bases, 6 bases remained unmatched. The CDR3 is made up of 16 amino acids. CDR3 region: CASSLDLGTGPYEQYF. In DNA form, the CDR3 reads TGTGCCAGCAGCTTAGATTTAGGGACAGGGCCCTACGAGCAGTACTTC. The full variable domain, with the rest looked up from reference TRBV7-2 and TRBJ2-7, is GAGVSQSPSNKVTEKGKDVELRCDPISGHTALYWYRQSLGQGLEFLIYFQGNSAPDKSGLPSDRFSAERTGGSVSTLTIQRTQQEDSAVYLCASSLDLGTGPYEQYFGPGTRLTVT.

Regarding this clone: One junction end disagrees with the germline gene, perhaps due to a read error. This chain connects TRBV7-7 to TRBJ2-3; TRBD2 agrees at 8 bases. From germline, CDR1 is SSHAT and CDR2 FNYEAQ (reference sequence). This CDR3 is built from 15 residues. CDR3 nucleotides: TGTGCTAGCAGCCCCCTCGGGAGGGCCGGAGATACGCAGTATTTT. It specifies CASSPLGRAGDTQYF. Combining the CDR3 with reference TRBV7-7 and TRBJ2-3 gives the whole variable domain GAGVSQSPRYKVTKRGQDVTLRCDPISSHATLYWYQQALGQGPEFLTYFNYEAQPDKSGLPSDRFSAERPEGSISTLTIQRTEQRDSAMYRCASSPLGRAGDTQYFGPGTRLTVL.